The 10 T cell receptor beta chains given below trace back to one sample, sequenced in a study of blood T cell repertoires in COVID-19. Repertoires were generated with immunoSEQ multiplex PCR, while TCRdb's copy carries only in-frame clones and drops some. The sample includes fewer than 250,000 clones, roughly 80% of them seen just once. Material: peripheral blood. Receptors were obtained from a woman aged 40 to 50 with active or convalescent COVID-19.

The V call is TRBV5-5, the J call TRBJ2-5; 7 bases fit TRBD2. The CDR3 extends over 14 amino acids. V lost 5 bases, J lost 0 bases, and 4 bases stayed unmatched. CDR1 is SGHKS, CDR2 YYEKEE, per germline (reference sequence). This CDR3 is CASRPAGYQETQYF. CDR3 in DNA: TGTGCCAGCAGGCCAGCGGGATACCAAGAGACCCAGTACTTC.

The genes are TRBV19 and TRBJ1-5, with 8 bases that match TRBD1. The CDR3 consists of 16 residues. Germline V gene lookup returns CDR1 LNHDA and CDR2 SQIVND (reference sequence). J was trimmed by 6 bases and V by 1 base; bases with no gene match: 8. CDR3 bases: TGTGCCAGTAGTATAGGTCAGGGGGCGAATCCTCAGCCCCAGCATTTT. Translating it yields CASSIGQGANPQPQHF.

This clone was found a few times. The CDR3 protein is CAWTLRGSYSPLHF. CDR3 coding DNA: TGTGCCTGGACCCTAAGGGGGTCATATTCACCCCTCCACTTT. The V call is TRBV30, the J call TRBJ1-6; D is possibly TRBD1 (6 bases). CDR1 GTSNPN and CDR2 SVGIG come from the germline V gene (reference sequence). V was cut by 4 bases and J by 8 bases, with 15 bases left in between. The CDR3 is made up of 14 amino acids.

The chain uses TRBV28 and TRBJ1-2; 7 nucleotides agree with TRBD1. This CDR3 is 13 amino acids long. V lost 6 bases to trimming and J lost 8 bases; unmatched junction nucleotides: 9. Looked up from germline, CDR1 is MDHEN and CDR2 is SYDVKM. CDR3 coding DNA: TGTGCCAGCAGACTGGGGCAGGGGGACGGCTACACCTTC. This translates into CASRLGQGDGYTF.

The rearrangement links TRBV6-6 to TRBJ2-7; 7 positions match TRBD2. The CDR3 spans 16 residues. With 5 bases clipped from V and 2 bases from J, the junction kept 12 bases outside the gene matches. Per germline, CDR1 MNHNY and CDR2 SVGAGI (reference sequence). CDR3 protein: CASSPPLAGLTYEQYF. In nucleotides, the CDR3 is TGTGCCAGCAGTCCCCCCTTAGCGGGCCTTACCTACGAGCAGTACTTC.

This chain joins TRBV6-6 and TRBJ1-2, with D possibly matching TRBD1 (5 bases). Trimming pared 4 bases from V and 4 bases from J, leaving 10 bases between. This CDR3 is 13 amino acids long. Looked up from germline, CDR1 is MNHNY and CDR2 is SVGAGI (reference sequence). The CDR3 sequence is CASSSQGLYGYTF. The CDR3 coding sequence is TGTGCCAGCAGTTCCCAGGGCCTCTATGGCTACACCTTC.

This rearrangement joins TRBV7-3 to TRBJ1-3; unclear D gene. The CDR3 is 13 amino acids. V lost 4 bases and J 2 bases, leaving 6 bases between the germline ends. Germline CDR1 is SGHTA and CDR2 is FQGTGA. The CDR3 sequence: CASSSRTGNTIYF. CDR3 in DNA: TGTGCCAGCAGCTCCCGTACTGGAAACACCATATATTTT.

A few counts support this clone. The chain has TRBV19 and TRBJ1-1; tentative D call: TRBD1 (6 bases). Trimming took 10 bases from V and 7 from J, leaving 16 bases between them. This CDR3 is built from 12 residues. The germline V gene encodes CDR1 LNHDA and CDR2 SQIVND (reference sequence). The CDR3 spells CATDTGTHEAFF. The CDR3 DNA reads TGTGCCACCGATACAGGGACCCATGAAGCTTTCTTT.

The rearrangement joins TRBV7-2 to TRBJ2-2; weak D call: TRBD2 (5 bases). Germline V lookup: CDR1 SGHTA, CDR2 FQGNSA. This CDR3 spans 13 amino acids. V lost 5 bases and J 6 bases, leaving 10 bases between the germline ends. CDR3 sequence: CASSPPRAGELFF. CDR3 DNA sequence: TGTGCCAGCAGCCCACCGCGGGCCGGGGAGCTGTTTTTT.

This rearrangement joins TRBV19 to TRBJ1-5; tentative D call: TRBD1 (6 bases). The CDR3 runs 14 residues. CDR1 is LNHDA and CDR2 is SQIVND in the germline V gene (reference sequence). The V end was cut by 5 bases, the J end by 3 bases, with 11 bases between. The CDR3 bases are TGTGCCAGTAGTCCGGGGGGCGACAATCAGCCCCAGCATTTT. Protein product: CASSPGGDNQPQHF.